The clone carrying this T cell receptor beta chain was observed a few times. Antigen unknown. Germline CDR1 MNHEY, CDR2 SVGAGI. Trimming left V 6 bases short and J 10 bases short, with 13 bases between. The CDR3 has 13 amino acids. The repertoire was sequenced with immunoSEQ multiplex PCR; TCRdb's copy has only in-frame clones and lacks some. The sample carries roughly 450,000 clones, approximately 92% recorded once. The treatment was: 15 to 20 received Ad26.COV2.S at low or high dose, single or two shots; a few received placebo; per-sample allocation not given. Samples came from day 63 after the first vaccine or placebo injection. The individual, an adult aged 18-55 years, was a donor in Boston. Its platform was an Ad26 vector, and its expressed antigen was Wuhan-strain SARS-CoV-2 spike. The data stem from a study of Ad26.COV2.S vaccination and SARS-CoV-2 variants. Study at large: Ad26.COV2.S shots went into the muscle once or twice, 56 days apart.

Study-level points and caveats: Considerable breadth of spike-specific CD8+ and CD4+ T cell responses has reportedly been documented following vaccination.

This TCR derives from a person aged 18 to 59 who received the Ad26.COV2.S COVID-19 vaccine or a placebo. The sequenced sample was peripheral blood, obtained in a trial of Ad26.COV2.S vaccine versus placebo. J is TRBJ1-6 and V is TRBV6-5, with D unresolved. The CDR3 is CASRQDGTSPLHF. The DNA for the CDR3 is TGTGCCAGCAGGCAGGACGGAACCTCACCCCTCCACTTT.